Below are 32 T cell receptor beta chains sequenced from a single sample in a study of identical twins. TCRdb used MiXCR to reprocess the 5' RACE reads, holding one entry per CDR3 protein. This table has about 530,000 distinct CDR3 sequences, about 16% appearing once. The same data also went into a second study, on yellow fever vaccine responses in identical twins.

Sample: CD4+ T cells sorted from blood. Receptors originate from a young woman in good health.

This clonotype was seen a few times. The chain combines TRBV7-3 with TRBJ2-2, with a weak D call TRBD2 (6 bases). Trimming removed 6 bases at V and 8 bases at J, with 10 bases between. Per germline, CDR1 SGHTA and CDR2 FQGTGA. The CDR3 sequence is 12 residues long. DNA for the CDR3: TGTGCCAGCAGTCGACGGGGGGGGGAGCTGTTTTTT. Translation gives CASSRRGGELFF. Full variable domain (remainder filled in from reference TRBV7-3 and TRBJ2-2): GAGVSQTPSNKVTEKGKYVELRCDPISGHTALYWYRQSLGQGPEFLIYFQGTGAADDSGLPNDRFFAVRPEGSVSTLKIQRTERGDSAVYLCASSRRGGELFFGEGSRLTVL.

This clonotype was counted only a few times. CDR3 loop: CASSLLAGAGELFF. Written as DNA, the CDR3 is TGTGCCAGCAGTTTACTAGCGGGAGCCGGGGAGCTGTTTTTT. The rearrangement joins TRBV14 to TRBJ2-2, with 11 bases that match TRBD2. The CDR3 consists of 14 residues. Germline lookup yields CDR1 SGHDN and CDR2 FVKESK. J gave up 6 bases and V 6 bases, and 3 bases lay outside the gene matches.

V and J are TRBV10-2 and TRBJ2-1; TRBD1 is a possible D gene (6 bases). The germline CDR1 and CDR2 sequences are WSHSY and SAAADI. CDR3 length: 12 amino acids. Trimming left V 6 bases short and J 10 bases short, with 13 bases between. CDR3 DNA: TGCGCCAGCAGGACCCTCAGGGGCGAGCAGTTCTTC. This encodes CASRTLRGEQFF.

This clonotype turned up a few times. The J gene is TRBJ2-3, the V gene TRBV29-1; 9 bases match TRBD1. The germline gives CDR1 SQVTM, CDR2 ANQGSEA. Trimming took 4 bases from V and 1 from J; bases not matched to a gene: 6. The CDR3 length is 15 residues. CDR3 sequence (DNA): TGCAGCGTTGTGAACACAGGGGGCGGCACAGATACGCAGTATTTT. It encodes CSVVNTGGGTDTQYF.

This clonotype was found a few times. J is TRBJ2-3 and V is TRBV5-1; TRBD2 matches 10 bases. J lost 2 bases, V lost 4 bases, and 7 bases had no gene match. From germline, CDR1 is SGHRS and CDR2 YFSETQ. The CDR3 runs to 16 residues. DNA of the CDR3: TGCGCCAGCAGCCCTCAAGCGGGGGGGAACACAGATACGCAGTATTTT. It is translated as CASSPQAGGNTDTQYF.

This rearrangement joins TRBV10-3 to TRBJ2-1; 7 nucleotides match TRBD2. V lost 8 bases and J lost 7; bases outside the gene matches: 5. The CDR3 is 12 amino acids. Germline assignment: CDR1 ENHRY and CDR2 SYGVKD. The CDR3 loop reads CAIGGRANEQFF. In DNA, the CDR3 is TGTGCCATCGGAGGGAGGGCTAATGAGCAGTTCTTC.

The chain couples TRBV7-9 to TRBJ2-1, with 7 nucleotides matching TRBD1. With V trimmed by 3 bases and J by 0 bases, 5 bases remained unmatched. Looked up from germline, CDR1 is SEHNR and CDR2 is FQNEAQ (reference sequence). The CDR3 sequence is 16 residues long. The CDR3 spells CASSFDRVSSYNEQFF. As DNA, the CDR3 is TGTGCCAGCAGCTTCGACAGGGTCAGCTCCTACAATGAGCAGTTCTTC.

The J gene is TRBJ2-3, the V gene TRBV7-9; no clear D gene. CDR3 length: 12 amino acids. V lost 5 bases and J lost 6, with 9 bases in between. Germline V gene data show CDR1 as SEHNR and CDR2 as FQNEAQ (reference sequence). The CDR3 DNA follows: TGTGCCAGCAGCCAAATGGGGGATACGCAGTATTTT. It specifies CASSQMGDTQYF.

This chain connects TRBV6-4 to TRBJ2-6, with 12 bases fitting TRBD2. There are 20 residues in the CDR3. V shed 6 bases, J shed 1 base, and the junction held 13 bases outside the gene matches. Germline loops: CDR1 MRHNA, CDR2 SNTAGT. The CDR3 nucleotides are TGTGCCAGCAGGGACCCGGGATTTCTAGCGGGAGGGTCTGGGGCCAACGTCCTGACTTTC. It is translated as CASRDPGFLAGGSGANVLTF.

A few counts support this clonotype. The CDR3 region has the DNA TGTGCCAGCAGTTTCCTCGGGGCGAATAGGAATGAGCAGTTCTTC. Residues: CASSFLGANRNEQFF. The chain uses TRBV7-9 and TRBJ2-1; D is possibly TRBD1 or TRBD2 (5 bases each). V gave up 6 bases and J gave up 7 bases, with 19 bases separating them. The CDR3 is 15 amino acids. Germline CDR1 reads SEHNR; CDR2 reads FQNEAQ (reference sequence).

The chain has TRBV4-1 and TRBJ2-1, with 14 bases that match TRBD2. Trimming cost V 1 base and J 7 bases; bases outside gene matches: 9. The CDR3 runs to 18 residues. CDR1 is MGHRA and CDR2 is YSYEKL in the germline V gene. The CDR3 region is CASSQAPKTSGGANEQFF. The CDR3 DNA sequence: TGCGCCAGCAGCCAAGCCCCCAAGACTAGCGGGGGGGCTAATGAGCAGTTCTTC.

The chain's CDR3 is CATSRDIYEQYF. The CDR3 DNA reads as TGTGCCACCAGCAGAGACATCTACGAGCAGTACTTC. This chain uses TRBV15 with TRBJ2-7; no clear D gene. Per the germline V gene, CDR1 is LNHNV and CDR2 is YYDKDF (reference sequence). With 0 bases removed from V and 3 bases from J, the gap between germline ends came to 3 bases. The CDR3 spans 12 residues.

The V gene is TRBV29-1, the J gene TRBJ2-7; possibly TRBD2 for D (6 bases). The ends were cut back, 6 bases at V and 7 bases at J, with 13 bases in the middle. The CDR3 covers 11 residues. Looked up from germline, CDR1 is SQVTM and CDR2 is ANQGSEA. The chain's CDR3 is CSVGTLGEQYF. The CDR3, as DNA: TGCAGCGTGGGGACTCTAGGAGAGCAGTACTTC.

The V gene is TRBV20-1, the J gene TRBJ2-6; a weak D match, TRBD1 (6 bases). Per the germline V gene, CDR1 is DFQATT and CDR2 is SNEGSKA (reference sequence). The CDR3 runs to 15 residues. V was shortened by 6 bases and J by 2 bases, with 14 bases between the two germline ends. The CDR3 DNA follows: TGCAGTGCCCGGAGCAGGGGCCCTGGGGCCAACGTCCTGACTTTC. It specifies CSARSRGPGANVLTF.

The chain couples TRBV28 to TRBJ2-2; D unclear. Germline V gives CDR1 MDHEN, CDR2 SYDVKM. The V end was cut by 6 bases, the J end by 6 bases, with 11 bases between. CDR3 size: 13 residues. The CDR3: CASRPDPAGELFF. CDR3 DNA: TGTGCCAGCAGACCAGACCCGGCCGGGGAGCTGTTTTTT.

In this sample, this clonotype turned up a few times. V gene TRBV5-5 combines with J gene TRBJ2-2; 11 positions agree with TRBD2. Germline trimming cut 0 bases from V and 3 bases from J; bases unmatched to any gene: 7. This CDR3 contains 18 residues. The germline V gene has CDR1 SGHKS and CDR2 YYEKEE (reference sequence). CDR3 residues: CASSLVISGRVDTGELFF. The CDR3 region has the DNA TGTGCCAGCAGCTTGGTTATTAGCGGGAGGGTCGACACCGGGGAGCTGTTTTTT.

The CDR3 DNA is TGCGCCAGCAGCTTGGCGGGGGCCTCCTACTCTAGCACAGATACGCAGTATTTT. It codes for CASSLAGASYSSTDTQYF. The chain couples TRBV5-1 to TRBJ2-3; the D call may be TRBD1 or TRBD2 (6 bases each). V lost 0 bases and J lost 0, with 17 bases in between. Germline values: CDR1 SGHRS, CDR2 YFSETQ. The CDR3 loop spans 18 amino acids.

CDR3 DNA: TGTGCCAGCAGTTTGCAGGGACAGGACCCCTACGAGCAGTACGTC. Protein: CASSLQGQDPYEQYV. The genes are TRBV28 and TRBJ2-7, with 8 bases that match TRBD1. V trimming: 3 bases; J trimming: 2 bases; junction bases outside the gene matches: 6. The CDR3 has 15 amino acids. Looked up from germline, CDR1 is MDHEN and CDR2 is SYDVKM.

This rearrangement joins TRBV7-6 to TRBJ1-2; the D gene is possibly TRBD1 (5 bases). The V gene lost 5 bases and the J gene lost 0 bases, with 13 bases spanning the gap. Germline lookup yields CDR1 SGHVS and CDR2 FNYEAQ. This CDR3 is built from 15 residues. DNA of the CDR3: TGTGCCAGCAGCCGCGGGACGGATCCTAACTATGGCTACACCTTC. This sequence encodes CASSRGTDPNYGYTF.

This clonotype turned up a few times. The chain recombines TRBV6-1 with TRBJ1-1; unclear D gene. V lost 4 bases and J 6 bases, leaving 12 bases between the germline ends. The CDR3 covers 13 residues. The germline CDR1 and CDR2 sequences are MNHNS and SASEGT. CDR3: CASSALTDAEAFF. The CDR3 region has the DNA TGTGCCAGCAGTGCCCTGACCGACGCTGAAGCTTTCTTT.

This clonotype was seen many times. CDR3 sequence (DNA): TGTGCCAGCAGGAACCTCGGACAGTCCTACGAGCAGTACTTC. This encodes CASRNLGQSYEQYF. V usage is TRBV12-3 or TRBV12-4 and J usage is TRBJ2-7; maybe TRBD1 (6 bases). V lost 6 bases to trimming and J lost 1 base, with 13 bases between them. The CDR3 length is 14 residues.

V gene TRBV2 combines with J gene TRBJ2-3; tentatively, D is TRBD1 (8 bases). This CDR3 has 15 amino acids. The germline V and J ends were trimmed by 3 bases and 8 bases, with 18 bases remaining between them. Germline assignment: CDR1 SNHLY and CDR2 FYNNEI. The CDR3 loop reads CASSEGGTGGLTQYF. DNA of the CDR3: TGTGCCAGCAGTGAGGGAGGGACAGGCGGTCTTACGCAGTATTTT. The full variable domain, its missing parts supplied by reference TRBV2 and TRBJ2-3, is EPEVTQTPSHQVTQMGQEVILRCVPISNHLYFYWYRQILGQKVEFLVSFYNNEISEKSEIFDDQFSVERPDGSNFTLKIRSTKLEDSAMYFCASSEGGTGGLTQYFGPGTRLTVL.

J is TRBJ2-2 and V is TRBV20-1; D is undetermined. V gave up 1 base and J gave up 0 bases, with 12 bases separating them. CDR1 and CDR2 from the germline V gene are DFQATT and SNEGSKA (reference sequence). The CDR3 spans 16 residues. The CDR3 DNA is TGCAGTGCTAGAGGTACTTCCGGCGCGAACACCGGGGAGCTGTTTTTT. Amino acid sequence: CSARGTSGANTGELFF.

This clonotype was seen only a few times. J is TRBJ1-1 and V is TRBV7-9, with D possibly TRBD1 on 6 matching bases. The CDR3 is made up of 13 amino acids. V gave up 4 bases and J gave up 6 bases, with 12 bases separating them. Germline-derived CDR1 and CDR2 are SEHNR and FQNEAQ (reference sequence). CDR3 nucleotides: TGTGCCAGCAGCTCCCGGGGGGCATCTGAAGCTTTCTTT. Protein sequence: CASSSRGASEAFF. The whole variable domain, filled in from reference TRBV7-9 and TRBJ1-1, reads DTGVSQNPRHKITKRGQNVTFRCDPISEHNRLYWYRQTLGQGPEFLTYFQNEAQLEKSRLLSDRFSAERPKGSFSTLEIQRTEQGDSAMYLCASSSRGASEAFFGQGTRLTVV.

This clonotype was recorded a few times. The chain uses TRBV3-1 and TRBJ2-1; 10 bases agree with TRBD2. The J segment lost 2 bases and the V segment lost 4 bases, leaving 8 bases of the junction unmatched. Per germline, CDR1 LGHDT and CDR2 YNNKEL (reference sequence). The CDR3 is 17 residues long. The CDR3 is CASSRQPGTSAYNEQFF. CDR3 bases: TGTGCCAGCAGCCGACAACCCGGGACTAGCGCCTACAATGAGCAGTTCTTC.

The chain has TRBV19 and TRBJ2-1, with a possible D match to TRBD2 (6 bases). The V and J ends lost 7 bases and 3 bases respectively, with 10 bases between them. CDR3 length: 13 residues. Germline CDR1 and CDR2: LNHDA and SQIVND (reference sequence). The CDR3 region is CASKRGNYNEQFF. CDR3 nucleotide sequence: TGTGCCAGTAAACGCGGGAACTACAATGAGCAGTTCTTC.

This chain links TRBV6-1 with TRBJ2-3; D is undetermined. V was clipped by 8 bases and J by 2 bases, with 14 bases between them. Germline loops: CDR1 MNHNS, CDR2 SASEGT. This CDR3 contains 14 residues. Here the CDR3 DNA reads TGTGCCAGCGCTAAGGGTGGATCCACAGATACGCAGTATTTT. Amino acids: CASAKGGSTDTQYF.

This clonotype occurred many times. This rearrangement joins TRBV6-1 to TRBJ1-1; D gene ambiguous. The CDR3 totals 13 residues. Deletions cut 6 bases from V and 1 base from J, with 9 bases between. Germline CDR1 MNHNS, CDR2 SASEGT. CDR3 loop: CASRVGRNTEAFF. DNA for the CDR3: TGTGCCAGCAGGGTAGGACGGAACACTGAAGCTTTCTTT.

This chain links TRBV2 with TRBJ2-3; 9 bases align to TRBD2. V lost 7 bases, J lost 5 bases, and 10 bases stayed unmatched. The germline CDR1 and CDR2 sequences are SNHLY and FYNNEI. The CDR3 consists of 15 residues. The CDR3 nucleotides read TGTGCCAGCAAAGGATTAGCGGGAGCGTTAGATACGCAGTATTTT. This gives the protein CASKGLAGALDTQYF.

The chain is built from TRBV6-2 or TRBV6-3 and TRBJ1-1; 10 positions match TRBD1. The germline V gene has CDR1 MNHEY and CDR2 SVGEGT. With V trimmed by 6 bases and J by 1 base, 5 bases remained unmatched. The CDR3 is made up of 15 amino acids. The CDR3 reads CASRTGGAENTEAFF. CDR3 nucleotides: TGTGCCAGCAGGACAGGGGGCGCGGAGAACACTGAAGCTTTCTTT.

V gene TRBV11-2 combines with J gene TRBJ2-1; 15 bases map to TRBD2. The CDR3 runs 17 residues. With V trimmed by 4 bases and J by 7 bases, 8 bases remained unmatched. Germline CDR1 reads SGHAT; CDR2 reads FQNNGV. Here the CDR3 DNA reads TGTGCCAGCAGCTCCATCACCGGGACTAGCGGGGGGAATGAGCAGTTCTTC. It encodes CASSSITGTSGGNEQFF.

CDR3 DNA: TGTGCCAGCAGCAGAAAAGAGGGGGTCTTTGCGTCCTTAGGCGCTTTCTTT. This codes for CASSRKEGVFASLGAFF. The chain links TRBV12-3 or TRBV12-4 to TRBJ1-1; tentative D call: TRBD1 (6 bases). V was trimmed by 6 bases and J by 11 bases, leaving 31 bases between them. This CDR3 spans 17 amino acids.